This entry is about one TCR beta chain. These data come from a study of blood T cell repertoires in COVID-19. Study background: Both acute and convalescent COVID-19 samples were obtained from the United States, Italy and Spain. In each case, the material was cDNA or gDNA derived from T cells, B-cell-depleted T cells, or PBMCs.

The germline V gene has CDR1 MNHEY and CDR2 SVGAGI. The V gene lost 11 bases and the J gene lost 1 base, with 18 bases spanning the gap. This CDR3 has 14 residues. Clones were read by immunoSEQ multiplex PCR, and TCRdb kept only the in-frame ones, dropping some. This sample has approximately 240,000 clones, with around 91% found just once. Assignments of participants to cohorts depended upon their own reported clinical history. This chain links TRBV6-5 with TRBJ2-7; TRBD1 is a possible D gene (6 bases). The receptor was derived from a woman aged 18-29 years in a cohort exposed to, infected with or recovered from COVID-19 (not recorded which). Sequenced material: PBMCs or T cells enriched from blood (not recorded which). The CDR3 sequence: CASARTRGSYEQYF. In DNA, the CDR3 is TGTGCCTCCGCCCGGACAAGGGGGTCCTACGAGCAGTACTTC.